Reported below is one T cell receptor (beta chain). This entry is derived from a study of control samples from healthy donors and cancer patients. The assay was immunoSEQ multiplex PCR, and TCRdb's table has in-frame clones only and misses some. This table has more than 20,000 clones, roughly 90% appearing once. CDR3 length equals 15 residues. Trimming stripped 4 bases from V and 0 bases from J, with 9 bases between. Per germline, CDR1 LGHDT and CDR2 YNNKEL (reference sequence). The rearrangement joins TRBV3-1 (or the pseudogene TRBV3-2) to TRBJ1-4; tentatively, D is TRBD1 (5 bases). The sequence derives from a man aged 50 to 60 with lung cancer. The material sequenced was PBMCs. The CDR3 protein is CASSPPGTTNEKLFF. As DNA, the CDR3 is TGTGCCAGCAGCCCCCCAGGGACAACTAATGAAAAACTGTTTTTT.